This T cell receptor (beta chain) was retrieved from a study of blood T cell repertoires in COVID-19. The overall study: PBMCs, B-cell-depleted T cells, or T cells provided the cDNA or gDNA that made up the material.

As regards this clone: The same CDR3 can be traced to other DNA sequences in this sample.

Original processing notes: Amplification of reference gene primers provided the estimated nucleated cell counts. Some clones are missing from TCRdb's copy, which holds only in-frame ones; the method was immunoSEQ multiplex PCR. The V and J calls and clone size are taken from that table; D and trimming were inferred from the DNA. The sample has a few hundred thousand clones, 85% to 90% seen once. The sequenced material came from peripheral blood. The TCR originated in a man aged 50 or older with acute or convalescent COVID-19.

The CDR3 loop reads CASSLGGTVNQPQHF. CDR3 DNA: TGTGCCAGCAGCTTAGGAGGGACAGTAAATCAGCCCCAGCATTTT. This chain links TRBV7-9 with TRBJ1-5, with 7 bases matching TRBD1. The CDR3 has 15 amino acids. In germline, CDR1 is SEHNR, CDR2 FQNEAQ (reference sequence). Trimming at V came to 1 base and at J to 4 bases, leaving 4 bases not matched to a gene.